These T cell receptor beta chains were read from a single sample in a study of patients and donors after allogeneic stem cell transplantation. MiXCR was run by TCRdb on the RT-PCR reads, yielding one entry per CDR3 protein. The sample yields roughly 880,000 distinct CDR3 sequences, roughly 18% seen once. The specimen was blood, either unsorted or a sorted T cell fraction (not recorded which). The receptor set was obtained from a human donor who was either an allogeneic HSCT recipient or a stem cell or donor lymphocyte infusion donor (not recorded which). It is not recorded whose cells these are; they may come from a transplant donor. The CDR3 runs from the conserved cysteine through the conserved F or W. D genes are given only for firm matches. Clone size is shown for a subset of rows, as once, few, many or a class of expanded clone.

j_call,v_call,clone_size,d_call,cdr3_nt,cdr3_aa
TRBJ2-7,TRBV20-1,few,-,TGCAGTGCTAGAGATCCGACAGGCCCCTCCTACGAGCAGTACTTC,CSARDPTGPSYEQYF
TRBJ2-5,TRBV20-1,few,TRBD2,TGCAGTGCTGTGACTAGCGGGGGTACCCAAGAGACCCAGTACTTC,CSAVTSGGTQETQYF
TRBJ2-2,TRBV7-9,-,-,TGTGCCAGCAGCTTAGGTAGCGCGAACACCGGGGAGCTGTTTTTT,CASSLGSANTGELFF
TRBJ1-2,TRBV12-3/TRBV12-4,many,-,TGTGCCAGCAGTCCCGAGACCGGCTATGGCTACACCTTC,CASSPETGYGYTF
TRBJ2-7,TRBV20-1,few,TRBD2,TGCAGTGCTAGGACTAGCGGGAGGGGTTCCGAGCAGTACTTC,CSARTSGRGSEQYF
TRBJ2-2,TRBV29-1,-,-,TGCAGCGTTGAAGCTCGGGTTGATACCGGGGAGCTGTTTTTT,CSVEARVDTGELFF
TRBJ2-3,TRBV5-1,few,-,TGCGCCAGCAGCTTGGGGTCAGCGGCCACAGATACGCAGTATTTT,CASSLGSAATDTQYF
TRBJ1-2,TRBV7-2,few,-,TGTGCCAGCAGCTCAGGAGTTCCCCCTGTTAACTATGGCTACACCTTC,CASSSGVPPVNYGYTF
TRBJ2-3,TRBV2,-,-,TGTGCATCCAAGGGGGAGGATACGCAGTATTTT,CASKGEDTQYF
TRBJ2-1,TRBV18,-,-,TGTGCCAGCTTAACGGCACAGGGAAACAATGAGCAGTTCTTC,CASLTAQGNNEQFF
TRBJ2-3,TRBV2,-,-,TGTGCCAGCAGTGAGGTGGCTTCGGTTACGCAGTATTTT,CASSEVASVTQYF
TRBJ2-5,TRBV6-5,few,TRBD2,TGTGCCAGCAGTTACTCTGGACTAGCGGGGGATGTGGAAGAGACCCAGTACTTC,CASSYSGLAGDVEETQYF
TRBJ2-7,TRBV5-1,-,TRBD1,TGCGCCAGCAGCTTTCCCGACAGGGCGGCCTACGAGCAGTACTTC,CASSFPDRAAYEQYF
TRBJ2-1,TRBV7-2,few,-,TGTGCCAGCAGCTCCCTACAAGGACGTGAGCAGTTCTTC,CASSSLQGREQFF
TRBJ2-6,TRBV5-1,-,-,TGCGCCAGCAGCCGAGGGGTGAGCTCTGGGGCCAACGTCCTGACTTTC,CASSRGVSSGANVLTF
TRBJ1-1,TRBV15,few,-,TGTGCCACCAGCGGTCCTCCCGGACGGCGGAACACTGAAGCTTTCTTT,CATSGPPGRRNTEAFF
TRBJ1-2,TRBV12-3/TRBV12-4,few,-,TGTGCCAGCAGTCTCGCCAGGGCAAACCCCCCAAATGGCTACACCTTC,CASSLARANPPNGYTF
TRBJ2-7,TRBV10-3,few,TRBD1,TGTGCCACCCGGGGCGACAGGGGTCCCTACGAGCAGTACTTC,CATRGDRGPYEQYF
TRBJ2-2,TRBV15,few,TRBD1,TGTGCCACCAGCAGTTCCCAGGGGGCTACGACCGGGGAGCTGTTTTTT,CATSSSQGATTGELFF
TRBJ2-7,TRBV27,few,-,TGTGCCAGCACGGGGGGCTCGGGGGAGCAGTACTTC,CASTGGSGEQYF
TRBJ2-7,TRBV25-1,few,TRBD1,TGTGCCAGCGGGACAGGGCCTACGGAGTACTTC,CASGTGPTEYF
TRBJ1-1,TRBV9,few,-,TGTGCCAGCAGCGTAGGGGGATCGGGGGATATCACTGAAGCTTTCTTT,CASSVGGSGDITEAFF
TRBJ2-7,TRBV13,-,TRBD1,TGTGCCAGCAGTATACTGGGACAGGGGGTCGAGCAGTACTTC,CASSILGQGVEQYF
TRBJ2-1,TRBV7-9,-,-,TGTGCCAGCAGCTATGCCGGTATGTCAGATGAGCAGTTCTTC,CASSYAGMSDEQFF
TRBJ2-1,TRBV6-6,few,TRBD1,TGTGCCACCCGGGACAGTAATAACAATGAGCAGTTCTTC,CATRDSNNNEQFF
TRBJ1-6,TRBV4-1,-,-,TGCGCCAGCAGCCAACTACCAAGGACCTCAGGGAGGTTCCCCCTCCACTTT,CASSQLPRTSGRFPLHF
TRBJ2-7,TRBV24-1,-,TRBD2,TGTGCCACCAGTGATTCGACTAGCGGGAGGTACGAGCAGTACTTC,CATSDSTSGRYEQYF
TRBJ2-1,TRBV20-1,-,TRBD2,TGCAGTGCTAGAGATCTTACTAGCGGGACCTCCTACAATGAGCAGTTCTTC,CSARDLTSGTSYNEQFF
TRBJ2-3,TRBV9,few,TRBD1,TGTGCCAGCAGCGCCCGACGCCCCGCAGGGGGAGATACGCAGTATTTT,CASSARRPAGGDTQYF
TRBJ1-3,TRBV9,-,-,TGTGCCAGCAGCGTAGACTTCTCTGGAAACACCATATATTTT,CASSVDFSGNTIYF
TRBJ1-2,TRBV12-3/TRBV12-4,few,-,TGTGCCAGCAGTTTAGGGGGGCAGGGGTTATGGGGCTACACCTTC,CASSLGGQGLWGYTF
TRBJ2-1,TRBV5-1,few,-,TGCGCCAGCAGCCTTACAAAGGAGCAGTTCTTC,CASSLTKEQFF
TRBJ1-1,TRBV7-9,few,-,TGTGCCAGCAGCCGGGGAGAGGTCCGAGCTTTCTTT,CASSRGEVRAFF
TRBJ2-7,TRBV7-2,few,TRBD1,TGTGCCAGCAGCGCGACAGGGGGCTTTCTTAGGTACGAGCAGTACTTC,CASSATGGFLRYEQYF
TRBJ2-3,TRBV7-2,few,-,TGTGCCAGCAGCTTAAGGTCGGGGCACACAGATACGCAGTATTTT,CASSLRSGHTDTQYF
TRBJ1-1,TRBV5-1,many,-,TGCGCCAGCAGCTTCGGAGGTGACACTGAAGCTTTCTTT,CASSFGGDTEAFF
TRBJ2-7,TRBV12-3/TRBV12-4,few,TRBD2,TGTGCCAGCAGTTTAGGAGGTCTAGCGGGAGCCGCGTACTCCTACGAGCAGTACTTC,CASSLGGLAGAAYSYEQYF
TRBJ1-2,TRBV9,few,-,TGTGCCAGCAGCGTAGGAGGAGGGAATGGCTACACCTTC,CASSVGGGNGYTF
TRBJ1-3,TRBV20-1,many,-,TGCAGTGCTAGCATTTCGGGAAACACCATATATTTT,CSASISGNTIYF
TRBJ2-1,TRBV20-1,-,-,TGCAGTGCTAGGCGGCTAGCCGGTATCGGAACAAATGAGCAGTTCTTC,CSARRLAGIGTNEQFF
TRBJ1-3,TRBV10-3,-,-,TGTGCCATCCAACCCCTAAGCTCTGGAAACACCATATATTTT,CAIQPLSSGNTIYF
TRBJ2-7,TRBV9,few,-,TGTGCCAGCAGCGTTACAGCGTGGTCAAAGGAGCAGTACTTC,CASSVTAWSKEQYF
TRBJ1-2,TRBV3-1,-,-,TGTGCCAGCAGTCAACGGGAGGGGCCAAGCACCTTC,CASSQREGPSTF
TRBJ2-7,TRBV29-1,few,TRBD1,TGCAGCGAGGTGGCCAAGGGGGCTTCCTACGAGCAGTACTTC,CSEVAKGASYEQYF
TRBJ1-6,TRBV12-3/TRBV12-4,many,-,TGTGCCAGCAGTTTACCTGGTAATTCACCCCTCCACTTT,CASSLPGNSPLHF
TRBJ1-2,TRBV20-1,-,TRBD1,TGCAGTGCTAAAAATCGACAGGGGGCGCAAGGCTACACCTTC,CSAKNRQGAQGYTF